Listed here are 4 T cell receptor beta chains from one sample, sequenced in a study of T cells in Graves' hyperthyroidism and ophthalmopathy. Amplified TCR beta CDR3 regions derived from RNA transcripts. Primed by the HTBI set, a first-round RT-PCR was run on the TCR CDR3. TCRdb redid the calling of the multiplex PCR reads with MiXCR, one entry per CDR3 protein. The sample contains hundreds of thousands of distinct CDR3 sequences, 14% of which appear only once. Sequenced material: blood. The source of these receptors is a woman between 18 and 29 years old with Graves' hyperthyroidism.

At least ten counts were recorded for this clonotype. The chain is built from TRBV30 and TRBJ2-7; D could derive from TRBD1 or TRBD2 (5 bases each). The CDR3 runs 13 residues. Germline loops: CDR1 GTSNPN, CDR2 SVGIG (reference sequence). Trimming stripped 1 base from V and 10 bases from J, with 17 bases between. The CDR3 here is CAWSGTVGTSQYF. CDR3 DNA sequence: TGTGCCTGGAGTGGGACTGTGGGGACGAGTCAGTACTTC.

This clonotype was observed a handful of times. At one end, the junction sequence differs from germline, possibly due to a read error. The chain has TRBV14 and TRBJ2-3, with TRBD2 matching 10 bases. The germline V gene has CDR1 SGHDN and CDR2 FVKESK. The CDR3 loop spans 18 amino acids. CDR3 loop: CASSQERLAGAATDTRYF. The CDR3 nucleotides read TGTGCCAGCAGCCAAGAACGTCTAGCGGGAGCGGCCACAGATACGCGGTATTTT.

There are many counts of this clonotype. V and J are TRBV7-9 and TRBJ2-1, with TRBD2 matching 7 bases. Germline lookup yields CDR1 SEHNR and CDR2 FQNEAQ (reference sequence). The CDR3 length is 15 residues. Germline trimming cut 7 bases from V and 3 bases from J; bases unmatched to any gene: 9. The CDR3 spells CASNPRSGNYNEQFF. The CDR3 region has the DNA TGTGCCAGCAACCCCCGGAGCGGGAACTACAATGAGCAGTTCTTC.

This clonotype was seen at least ten times. The chain employs TRBV12-3 or TRBV12-4 and TRBJ2-2; TRBD2 might be the D (6 bases). This CDR3 spans 15 amino acids. Between the trimmed V and J ends, which lost 6 bases and 5 bases, there was a span of 16 bases. CDR3 coding DNA: TGTGCCAGCAGGGGGACGGGAGTTCGGACCGGGGAGCTGTTTTTT. The encoded protein is CASRGTGVRTGELFF.